This is a list of T cell receptor beta chains from one sample in a study of OX40 agonist ivuxolimab in advanced cancers. The protocol was immunoSEQ multiplex PCR, while the TCRdb copy is restricted to in-frame clones and leaves out a portion. This repertoire shows around 20,000 clones, roughly 69% found once; its top ten account for 33%. The sequences come from CD4+ or CD8+ T cells sorted from blood, collected in a trial of the OX40 agonist ivuxolimab. The receptors stem from an adult with an advanced solid tumor such as melanoma, head and neck, liver or kidney cancer. CDR3s include the opening cysteine and the closing phenylalanine or tryptophan. The D gene is left open where the match is weak. Clone size is not always given. Where it is, it says once, few, many or a class for expanded clones.

.	13	TRBV5-6	.	TRBJ1-2	CASSFGGTYGYTF	TGTGCCAGCAGCTTCGGCGGGACCTATGGCTACACCTTC
.	15	TRBV6-1	.	TRBJ1-2	CASSEILGKNYGYTF	TGTGCCAGCAGTGAAATTTTGGGGAAGAACTATGGCTACACCTTC
.	14	TRBV4-1	.	TRBJ2-3	CASSLVGLGDTQYF	TGCGCCAGCAGCCTCGTGGGGCTTGGAGATACGCAGTATTTT
.	17	TRBV9	TRBD2	TRBJ2-1	CASSVGAISGGREWEFF	TGTGCCAGCAGCGTAGGGGCTATTAGCGGGGGGCGCGAGTGGGAGTTCTTC
.	13	TRBV10-3	.	TRBJ1-1	CAISFGLNTEAFF	TGTGCCATCAGTTTCGGGCTGAACACTGAAGCTTTCTTT
few	15	TRBV9	.	TRBJ2-1	CASSPPDRIGDEQFF	TGTGCCAGCAGCCCCCCAGACCGAATCGGGGATGAGCAGTTCTTC
.	15	TRBV7-9	TRBD2	TRBJ2-3	CASSSGLAEQDTQYF	TGTGCCAGCAGCTCCGGACTAGCGGAACAAGATACGCAGTATTTT
.	14	TRBV19	.	TRBJ2-7	CASSEGPTPYEQYF	TGTGCCAGTAGTGAGGGGCCGACGCCCTACGAGCAGTACTTC
.	14	TRBV6-5	.	TRBJ2-7	CASKSTGLPYEQYF	TGTGCCAGCAAGAGCACGGGCCTCCCCTACGAGCAGTACTTC
few	14	TRBV5-6	.	TRBJ1-1	CASSLLQTNTEAFF	TGTGCCAGCAGCTTGCTACAGACGAACACTGAAGCTTTCTTT
.	15	TRBV27	TRBD1	TRBJ2-1	CASSYGQGAYNEQFF	TGTGCCAGCAGTTACGGACAGGGGGCTTACAATGAGCAGTTCTTC
.	16	TRBV9	TRBD1	TRBJ2-2	CASSVEPGTVTGELFF	TGTGCCAGCAGCGTAGAGCCAGGGACAGTAACCGGGGAGCTGTTTTTT
.	14	TRBV5-6	.	TRBJ1-1	CASSLGPGYTEAFF	TGTGCCAGCAGCTTGGGACCAGGGTACACTGAAGCTTTCTTT
.	15	TRBV18	TRBD1	TRBJ2-1	CASSPTGGEHNEQFF	TGTGCCAGCTCACCGACAGGGGGGGAGCACAATGAGCAGTTCTTC
.	14	TRBV6-1	TRBD1	TRBJ1-6	CASGPGQGGSPLHF	TGTGCCAGCGGTCCGGGACAGGGAGGTTCACCCCTCCACTTT
.	10	TRBV6-5	.	TRBJ2-3	CATGEDTQYF	TGTGCCACCGGGGAGGATACGCAGTATTTT
.	14	TRBV28	TRBD1	TRBJ2-1	CATLGQQGANEQFF	TGTGCCACCCTTGGGCAACAGGGGGCTAATGAGCAGTTCTTC
.	14	TRBV30	TRBD2	TRBJ2-3	CAWDRDYLTDTQYF	TGTGCCTGGGATCGGGACTACCTCACAGATACGCAGTATTTT
.	14	TRBV28	.	TRBJ2-7	CASSHPATSYEQYF	TGTGCCAGCAGCCATCCGGCGACCTCCTACGAGCAGTACTTC
.	16	TRBV4-1	TRBD2	TRBJ2-1	CASSPGLAGGDNEQFF	TGCGCCAGCAGCCCGGGACTAGCGGGGGGGGACAATGAGCAGTTCTTC
.	14	TRBV11-2	.	TRBJ2-2	CASSRRGNTGELFF	TGTGCCAGCAGCCGTAGGGGTAACACCGGGGAGCTGTTTTTT
.	13	TRBV28	.	TRBJ2-7	CASSFSRAYEQYF	TGTGCCAGCAGTTTCTCCCGGGCCTACGAGCAGTACTTC
.	14	TRBV29-1	.	TRBJ2-3	CSVEVWDGADTQYF	TGCAGCGTTGAAGTTTGGGATGGTGCAGATACGCAGTATTTT
few	15	TRBV4-1	.	TRBJ1-3	CASSQGRNSGNTIYF	TGCGCCAGCAGCCAAGGACGGAACTCTGGAAACACCATATATTTT
.	14	TRBV28	.	TRBJ1-1	CASSYRVDWVVAFF	TGTGCCAGCAGTTACAGGGTTGATTGGGTGGTGGCTTTCTTT
.	13	TRBV19	.	TRBJ2-7	CASSIAPLYEQYF	TGTGCCAGTAGTATAGCACCGTTGTACGAGCAGTACTTC
.	16	TRBV28	.	TRBJ1-5	CASSLDRNYSNQPQHF	TGTGCCAGCAGTTTAGACAGGAATTATAGCAATCAGCCCCAGCATTTT
.	12	TRBV25-1	.	TRBJ1-2	CASSYGGEGYTF	TGTGCCAGCAGTTACGGGGGGGAGGGCTACACCTTC
.	16	TRBV27	TRBD1	TRBJ2-7	CASSLAPTGLYYEQYF	TGTGCCAGCAGTTTGGCTCCGACAGGGCTGTACTACGAGCAGTACTTC
.	14	TRBV9	.	TRBJ1-1	CASSVVGSENEAFF	TGTGCCAGCAGCGTAGTTGGGTCAGAAAATGAAGCTTTCTTT
.	12	TRBV13	.	TRBJ2-3	CTSSFGADTQYF	TGTACCAGCAGCTTCGGGGCAGATACGCAGTATTTT
.	17	TRBV4-1	.	TRBJ1-6	CASSQESLSSYNSPLHF	TGCGCCAGCAGCCAAGAAAGCCTAAGCTCCTATAATTCACCCCTCCACTTT
.	15	TRBV5-1	.	TRBJ1-4	CASSLEAGTNEKLFF	TGCGCCAGCAGCTTGGAGGCAGGGACTAATGAAAAACTGTTTTTT
once	15	TRBV7-9	.	TRBJ1-1	CASSPGPRENTEAFF	TGTGCCAGCAGCCCAGGTCCCAGGGAGAACACTGAAGCTTTCTTT
.	15	TRBV5-1	.	TRBJ1-2	CASSLATGKSGGYTF	TGCGCCAGCAGCTTGGCCACAGGGAAGAGTGGTGGCTACACCTTC
.	13	TRBV5-1	.	TRBJ2-7	CASSLTGGDEQYF	TGCGCCAGCAGCTTAACTGGGGGAGACGAGCAGTACTTC
.	15	TRBV30	TRBD2	TRBJ2-5	CAWTPGTSGQETQYF	TGTGCCTGGACCCCGGGGACTAGCGGACAAGAGACCCAGTACTTC
few	17	TRBV5-1	TRBD1	TRBJ1-2	CASRTGTGYILVDGYTF	TGCGCCAGCAGGACCGGGACAGGGTATATATTGGTCGATGGCTACACCTTC
.	11	TRBV5-1	.	TRBJ2-7	CASSAFYEQYF	TGCGCCAGCAGCGCCTTCTACGAGCAGTACTTC
.	15	TRBV28	.	TRBJ2-5	CASSLEGRAEETQYF	TGTGCCAGCAGTTTAGAAGGCAGGGCCGAAGAGACCCAGTACTTC
.	14	TRBV27	TRBD2	TRBJ2-7	CASSSGTSGHEQYF	TGTGCCAGCAGTTCCGGGACTAGCGGACACGAGCAGTACTTC
.	14	TRBV27	.	TRBJ2-2	CASSSLAENGELFF	TGTGCCAGCAGTTCCCTGGCCGAAAATGGGGAGCTGTTTTTT
.	10	TRBV4-3	.	TRBJ1-1	CASSQEWTFF	TGCGCCAGCAGCCAAGAGTGGACTTTCTTT
.	13	TRBV18	.	TRBJ1-1	CASSNGGLAEAFF	TGTGCCAGCTCGAATGGGGGGTTGGCTGAAGCTTTCTTT
once	16	TRBV19	.	TRBJ1-5	CASSMDGRFSNQPQHF	TGTGCCAGTAGTATGGACGGAAGGTTCAGCAATCAGCCCCAGCATTTT
.	11	TRBV4-3	.	TRBJ1-2	CASSQEGGYTF	TGCGCCAGCAGCCAAGAGGGAGGCTACACCTTC
.	13	TRBV2	.	TRBJ1-1	CASCYRSNTEAFF	TGTGCCAGCTGCTACAGGAGTAACACTGAAGCTTTCTTT
.	11	TRBV7-2	.	TRBJ2-7	CASTLLGEQYF	TGTGCCAGCACCCTCCTCGGTGAGCAGTACTTC
.	12	TRBV27	.	TRBJ2-7	CASSDQGYEQYF	TGTGCCAGCAGTGACCAGGGATACGAGCAGTACTTC
.	14	TRBV5-1	TRBD1	TRBJ2-3	CASSFTGESDTQYF	TGCGCCAGCAGCTTCACAGGGGAATCGGATACGCAGTATTTT
.	15	TRBV28	TRBD1	TRBJ2-5	CASSPTQGVKETQYF	TGTGCCAGCAGTCCGACCCAGGGGGTGAAAGAGACCCAGTACTTC
.	17	TRBV5-6	TRBD1	TRBJ1-4	CASSPDGTGVANEKLFF	TGTGCCAGCAGCCCCGACGGGACAGGGGTGGCTAATGAAAAACTGTTTTTT
.	14	TRBV14	.	TRBJ2-3	CASSLGGGPDTQYF	TGTGCCAGCAGCCTGGGGGGGGGCCCAGATACGCAGTATTTT
.	15	TRBV9	TRBD1	TRBJ1-6	CASSEGQGIGSPLHF	TGTGCCAGCAGCGAAGGACAGGGGATAGGGTCACCCCTCCACTTT
.	14	TRBV7-7	.	TRBJ2-3	CASSFSTGMDTQYF	TGTGCCAGCAGCTTTAGCACAGGGATGGATACGCAGTATTTT
.	14	TRBV19	TRBD1	TRBJ2-7	CASSILDRVHEQYF	TGTGCCAGTAGTATATTGGACAGGGTACACGAGCAGTACTTC